The TCR beta chain described here comes from a study of blood T cell repertoires in COVID-19. Study summary: PBMCs, B-cell-depleted T cells, or T cells were the source of the cDNA or gDNA that made up the material.

Germline V gene lookup returns CDR1 SGHTA and CDR2 FQGNSA. The CDR3 is 15 residues long. About this clone: The junction and the germline gene differ at one end; a read error may be behind it.

Per the original methods: For nucleated cells, counts were estimated from reference gene primer amplification. Only in-frame clones appear in the TCRdb table, and some are missing; sequencing was by immunoSEQ multiplex PCR. That table furnishes V, J and clone size, whereas the DNA furnished D and trimming. Of over 45,000 clones in the sample, 65% to 85% were seen once. The chain uses TRBV7-2 and TRBJ2-7; 7 bases are shared with TRBD1. This TCR came from a man in his 70s with acute or convalescent COVID-19. The sample taken for sequencing was peripheral blood. The CDR3 DNA reads TGTGCCAGCAGCTTACCCAGACAGGGCGCCTACGGGCAGTACTTC. Translated, it gives CASSLPRQGAYGQYF. Based on the CDR3 plus reference TRBV7-2 and TRBJ2-7, the full variable domain is GAGVSQSPSNKVTEKGKDVELRCDPISGHTALYWYRQSLGQGLEFLIYFQGNSAPDKSGLPSDRFSAERTGGSVSTLTIQRTQQEDSAVYLCASSLPRQGAYGQYFGPGTRLTVT.